The source of this T cell receptor beta chain is a study of spatial heterogeneity in lung cancer. As for the study in general: Each time, sequencing found more beta-chain sequences than alpha-chain sequences.

Time point noted: sample taken at primary tumor resection. Donation came from over 60 patients with untreated early-stage non-small cell lung cancer. Study-level findings and limits: Expanded alpha and beta TCR counts within tumors tracked tumor mutation counts.

This clonotype is categorized as medium-sized. What it binds is not known. Germline assignment: CDR1 SGHKS and CDR2 YYEKEE (reference sequence). The CDR3 loop spans 14 amino acids. V lost 6 bases and J 0 bases, leaving 13 bases between the germline ends. Using its own MiXCR run on the 5' RACE reads, TCRdb lists one record per CDR3 protein. The table records more than 4,500 distinct CDR3 sequences, about 17% of them present only once. The sequencing used lung tumor tissue, collected at surgery. The sequence was collected from a male donor with early-stage non-small cell lung cancer. V and J are TRBV5-5 and TRBJ2-7; D gene unclear. The CDR3 DNA reads TGTGCCAGCATACTAACTCCTACCTCCTACGAGCAGTACTTC. Its translation: CASILTPTSYEQYF.